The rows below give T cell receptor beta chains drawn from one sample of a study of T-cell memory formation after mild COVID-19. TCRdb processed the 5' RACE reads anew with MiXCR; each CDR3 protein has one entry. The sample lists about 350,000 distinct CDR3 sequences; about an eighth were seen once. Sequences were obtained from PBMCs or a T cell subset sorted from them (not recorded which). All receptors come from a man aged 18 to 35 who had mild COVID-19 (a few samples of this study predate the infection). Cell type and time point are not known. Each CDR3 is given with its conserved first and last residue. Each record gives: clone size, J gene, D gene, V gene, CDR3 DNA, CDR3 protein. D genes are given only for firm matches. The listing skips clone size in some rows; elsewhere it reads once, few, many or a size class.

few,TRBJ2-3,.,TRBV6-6,TGTGCCAGCAGTTATGGGGAAGGGGGAGCTCGTAGCACAGATACGCAGTATTTT,CASSYGEGGARSTDTQYF
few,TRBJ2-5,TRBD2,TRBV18,TGTGCCAGCTCAAAACTAGCGGGACAAGAGACCCAGTACTTC,CASSKLAGQETQYF
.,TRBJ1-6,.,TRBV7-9,TGTGCCAGCAGCCTTACCCAGGGGTATAATTCACCCCTCCACTTT,CASSLTQGYNSPLHF
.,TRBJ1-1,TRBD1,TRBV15,TGTGCCACCAGCAGGGACAGGGGGCTGAGCGAAGCTTTCTTT,CATSRDRGLSEAFF
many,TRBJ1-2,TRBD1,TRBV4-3,TGCGCCAGCAGCCAAAGACAGGGATATGGCTACACCTTC,CASSQRQGYGYTF
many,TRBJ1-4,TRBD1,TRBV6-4,TGTGCCAGCAGTGACTCTTGGACAGGGTGGTCCGCAACTAATGAAAAACTGTTTTTT,CASSDSWTGWSATNEKLFF
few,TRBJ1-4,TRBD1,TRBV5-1,TGCGCCAGCAGCTTAGGGGACAGGGGGCCTAATGAAAAACTGTTTTTT,CASSLGDRGPNEKLFF
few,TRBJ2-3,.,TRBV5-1,TGCGCCAGCAGCTTGGGGTTTATTGGGGCCCCACGGGATACGCAGTATTTT,CASSLGFIGAPRDTQYF
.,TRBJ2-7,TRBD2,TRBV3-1,TGTGCCAGCACCCCGGGACTAGCGGGGGTTGAGCAGTACTTC,CASTPGLAGVEQYF
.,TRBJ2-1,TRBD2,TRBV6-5,TGTGCCAGCTCAGCCCATTCGGGACTAGCGGGTAATGAGCAGTTCTTC,CASSAHSGLAGNEQFF
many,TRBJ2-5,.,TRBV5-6,TGTGCCAGCAGCTTGGCCGGGGGCGGGGAGACCCAGTACTTC,CASSLAGGGETQYF
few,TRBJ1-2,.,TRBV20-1,TGCAGTGCTCCGGGGACAAAACCCTTC,CSAPGTKPF
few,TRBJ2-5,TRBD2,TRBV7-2,TGTGCCAGCAGCTTGGGACGACTAAGCGGGACCGAGACCCAGTACTTC,CASSLGRLSGTETQYF
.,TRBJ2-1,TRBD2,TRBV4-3,TGCGCCAGCAGCCAAGACCCCGGGACTAGTTCCAGGGAGCAGTTCTTC,CASSQDPGTSSREQFF
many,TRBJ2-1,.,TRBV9,TGTGCCAGCAGTCCCTGGCGGGGAAACTACAATGAGCAGTTCTTC,CASSPWRGNYNEQFF
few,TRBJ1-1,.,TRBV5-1,TGCGCCAGCAGCTTGGCTAGTACTGAAGCTTTCTTT,CASSLASTEAFF
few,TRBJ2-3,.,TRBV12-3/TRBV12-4,TGTGCCAGCAGTGCATGGACAGCTAGCACAGATACGCAGTATTTT,CASSAWTASTDTQYF
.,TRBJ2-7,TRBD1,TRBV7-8,TGTGCCAGCAGCTTGTGGGGACAGAGGTCCTACGAGCAGTACTTC,CASSLWGQRSYEQYF
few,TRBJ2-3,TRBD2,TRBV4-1,TGCGCCAGCAGCCTCAGACTAGCGGGGACCACAGATACGCAGTATTTT,CASSLRLAGTTDTQYF
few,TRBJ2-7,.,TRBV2,TGTGCCAGCAGTGATTGGAGCTCCTACGAGCAGTACTTC,CASSDWSSYEQYF
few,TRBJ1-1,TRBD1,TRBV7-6,TGTGCCAGCAGCGGGACCGGGACAGGGAATACTGAAGCTTTCTTT,CASSGTGTGNTEAFF
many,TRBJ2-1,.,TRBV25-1,TGTGCCAGCAGGGAGGGGATGGGGGACAGACAAGGTGATGAGCAGTTCTTC,CASREGMGDRQGDEQFF